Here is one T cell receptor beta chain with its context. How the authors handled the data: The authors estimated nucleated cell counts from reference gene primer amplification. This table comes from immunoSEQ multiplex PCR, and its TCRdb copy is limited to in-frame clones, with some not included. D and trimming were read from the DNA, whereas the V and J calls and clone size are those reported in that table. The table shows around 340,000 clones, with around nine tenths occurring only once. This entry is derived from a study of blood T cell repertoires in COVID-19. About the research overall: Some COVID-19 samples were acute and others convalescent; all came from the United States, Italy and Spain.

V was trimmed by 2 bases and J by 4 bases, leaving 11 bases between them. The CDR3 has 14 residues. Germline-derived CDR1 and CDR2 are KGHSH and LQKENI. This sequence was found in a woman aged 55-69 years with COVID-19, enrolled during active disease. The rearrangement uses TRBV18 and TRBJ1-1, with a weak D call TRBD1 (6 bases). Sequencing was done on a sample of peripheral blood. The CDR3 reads CASSPGQLATEAFF. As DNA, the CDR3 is TGTGCCAGCTCACCAGGACAGCTGGCCACTGAAGCTTTCTTT.